A selection of T cell receptor beta chains follows, all from one sample in a study of vaccination and CD4 T cells after COVID-19. Their specific antigens are unknown. TCRdb recomputed calls from the PCR reads with MiXCR, one row per CDR3 protein. The sample has just over 15,000 distinct CDR3 sequences; around half are singletons. The sequencing here drew on CD4+ T cells from blood, cultured in vitro, taken before SARS-CoV-2 vaccination. The receptors stem from a human donor who had recovered from COVID-19. CDR3s include the opening cysteine and the closing phenylalanine or tryptophan. Fields, in order: V gene, clone size, J gene, D gene, CDR3 length, CDR3 DNA, CDR3 protein. The D gene is left open where the match is weak. Size is stated for part of the rows, as once, few or many counts, or as a class when the clone is expanded.

>TRBV7-8|medium-sized|TRBJ2-7|TRBD1|15
TGTGCCAGCAGCGCGACTACAGGGGCCGCCTACGAGCAGTACTTC
CASSATTGAAYEQYF
>TRBV20-1|-|TRBJ1-1|-|14
TGCAGTGCTCTCCTCGGGACGGGGAACACTGAAGCTTTCTTT
CSALLGTGNTEAFF
>TRBV6-1|-|TRBJ1-1|-|13
TGTGCCAGCAGCCAGTCTTTCAGTACTGAAGCTTTCTTT
CASSQSFSTEAFF
>TRBV6-2/TRBV6-3|few|TRBJ2-5|-|15
TGTGCCAGCAGTTTGGGGGGCATGAATGAAGAGACCCAGTACTTC
CASSLGGMNEETQYF
>TRBV21-1|-|TRBJ2-2|-|19
TGTGCCAGCAGCGGGCGGACTAGCGGCCCGATTATTTCGGCCGGGGAGCTGTTTTTT
CASSGRTSGPIISAGELFF
>TRBV24-1|-|TRBJ2-5|TRBD1|14
TGTGCCACCAGTGATAGGGGACAGGGAGAGACCCAGTACTTC
CATSDRGQGETQYF
>TRBV24-1|-|TRBJ2-2|-|13
TGTGCCACCAGTGATTTGATCACCGGGGAGCTGTTTTTT
CATSDLITGELFF
>TRBV2|few|TRBJ2-5|-|14
TGTGCCAGCAACCCTGGGGGTCCAGGAGAGACCCAGTACTTC
CASNPGGPGETQYF
>TRBV2|-|TRBJ2-2|TRBD2|16
TGTGCCAGCAAGTCTAGCGGGGGTTCGGGCGCCGGGGAGCTGTTTTTT
CASKSSGGSGAGELFF
>TRBV6-1|-|TRBJ1-3|-|16
TGTGCCAGCAGTGGCGGGGGATACAGTTCTGGAAACACCATATATTTT
CASSGGGYSSGNTIYF
>TRBV7-2|-|TRBJ1-2|-|16
TGTGCCAGCAGGGACCAAATCGGAGGAGGGGAGTATGGCTACACCTTC
CASRDQIGGGEYGYTF
>TRBV5-4|-|TRBJ2-2|-|16
TGTGCCAGCGGGCAAGGGGGGGGGAGTGGGACCGGGGAGCTGTTTTTT
CASGQGGGSGTGELFF
>TRBV20-1|-|TRBJ2-7|-|18
TGCAGTGCTCCACATCCCCCGTCCGGGACTCAGAGCTCCTACGAGCAGTACTTC
CSAPHPPSGTQSSYEQYF
>TRBV6-5|-|TRBJ2-3|-|16
TGTGCCAGCAGTTACGTAGCGGCACGGGGCGCAGATACGCAGTATTTT
CASSYVAARGADTQYF
>TRBV29-1|-|TRBJ2-2|-|12
TGCAGCAAGATTAGCGCTTCCGGGGAGCTGTTTTTT
CSKISASGELFF
>TRBV6-2/TRBV6-3|-|TRBJ1-2|TRBD1|13
TGTGCCAGCAGTTCAGACAGGGCGTATGGCTACACCTTC
CASSSDRAYGYTF
>TRBV5-4|-|TRBJ1-1|-|15
TGTGCCAGCAGCTCGACCCAGATAATGAACACTGAAGCTTTCTTT
CASSSTQIMNTEAFF
>TRBV2|-|TRBJ2-3|-|14
TGCGCCCGGGCTGCGGGGACTAGCACAGATACGCAGTATTTT
CARAAGTSTDTQYF
>TRBV12-5|-|TRBJ2-3|-|12
TGTGCTAGTGGTCCCTCGTGGGATACGCAGTATTTT
CASGPSWDTQYF
>TRBV6-1|few|TRBJ1-5|-|15
TGTGCCAGCACTTCACACGGAGGAGGTAATCAGCCCCAGCATTTT
CASTSHGGGNQPQHF
>TRBV6-5|few|TRBJ2-2|TRBD1|13
TGTGCCAGCAGTTACTCGCGCAGGGGGAAGCTGTTTTTT
CASSYSRRGKLFF
>TRBV6-2/TRBV6-3|-|TRBJ2-3|TRBD1|15
TGTGCCAGCAGCATACAGGGGGTGAGCACAGATACGCAGTATTTT
CASSIQGVSTDTQYF
>TRBV7-6|-|TRBJ2-3|-|14
TGTGCCAGCAGCTTATTACTTGACACAGATACGCAGTATTTT
CASSLLLDTDTQYF
>TRBV30|large|TRBJ2-7|TRBD1|11
TGTGCCTGGAGTATCGACAGGGGGCAGTACTTC
CAWSIDRGQYF
>TRBV27|-|TRBJ2-7|-|15
TGTGCCAGCAGTTTAAAGGCAGATTTTTTCTACGAGCAGTACTTC
CASSLKADFFYEQYF
>TRBV6-1|-|TRBJ2-3|-|15
TGTGCCAGCCAAGGCACCGGGACGGGCACAGATACGCAGTATTTT
CASQGTGTGTDTQYF
>TRBV7-2|-|TRBJ2-7|-|13
TGTGCCAGCAGCTTCCAGCTAGCCCGCGAGCAGTACTTC
CASSFQLAREQYF
>TRBV2|-|TRBJ2-7|-|14
TGTGCCAGCAAGATGGACAGGACTACCTACGAGCAGTACTTC
CASKMDRTTYEQYF
>TRBV10-2|few|TRBJ1-6|-|14
TGCGCCAGCAGGCAGCCAGGGTACAATTCACCCCTCCACTTT
CASRQPGYNSPLHF
>TRBV7-9|once|TRBJ1-4|-|14
TGTGCCAGCAGCTCAACGCTGGTCGGAGAAAAACTGTTTTTT
CASSSTLVGEKLFF
>TRBV20-1|few|TRBJ2-7|-|13
TGCAGTGCTAGAGGGGTTGGGACCTACGAGCAGTACTTC
CSARGVGTYEQYF
>TRBV7-9|-|TRBJ1-6|-|14
TGTGCCAGCAGCCAAGCAAGGGACATTTCACCCCTCCACTTT
CASSQARDISPLHF
>TRBV28|-|TRBJ1-1|TRBD1|21
TGTGCCAGCAGTTTCCTCCGGGACAGGCATATTCTTACACTCATGAACACTGAAGCTTTCTTT
CASSFLRDRHILTLMNTEAFF
>TRBV11-2|-|TRBJ1-2|-|13
TGTGCCAGCAGCGAAGGGAGGATCTGGGGCTACACCTTC
CASSEGRIWGYTF
>TRBV5-1|-|TRBJ2-7|-|14
TGCGCCAGCAGCGCGGGACCAGGGACGGGGGAGCAGTACTTC
CASSAGPGTGEQYF
>TRBV5-4|-|TRBJ2-3|-|14
TGTGCCAGCAGCATCTGGGACAGCACAGATACGCAGTATTTT
CASSIWDSTDTQYF
>TRBV5-1|-|TRBJ2-3|-|14
TGCGCCAGCAGTGCTGGGTTGAGCACAGATACGCAGTATTTT
CASSAGLSTDTQYF
>TRBV7-2|-|TRBJ2-2|TRBD2|18
TGTGCCAGCAGCTCTGGGACTAGCGGGAGCTGGTACACCGGGGAGCTGTTTTTT
CASSSGTSGSWYTGELFF
>TRBV7-8|few|TRBJ1-5|TRBD1|15
TGTGCCAGCAGCCTTAGCGGACAGGTGGGACAGCCCCAGCATTTT
CASSLSGQVGQPQHF
>TRBV7-9|-|TRBJ2-2|TRBD1|16
TGTGCCAGCAGCTCAACCAACAGGGGTAGGACCGGGGAGCTGTTTTTT
CASSSTNRGRTGELFF
>TRBV20-1|few|TRBJ2-2|-|16
TGCAGTGCTAGAGTGGTCGGGAGCGCGAACACCGGGGAGCTGTTTTTT
CSARVVGSANTGELFF
>TRBV20-1|-|TRBJ1-5|-|14
TGCAGTGCTCCGGGACAAGCAAGCAATCAGCCCCAGCATTTT
CSAPGQASNQPQHF
>TRBV28|-|TRBJ1-1|-|14
TGTGCCAGCAGTACAACGGGGGGGGCCACTGAAGCTTTCTTT
CASSTTGGATEAFF